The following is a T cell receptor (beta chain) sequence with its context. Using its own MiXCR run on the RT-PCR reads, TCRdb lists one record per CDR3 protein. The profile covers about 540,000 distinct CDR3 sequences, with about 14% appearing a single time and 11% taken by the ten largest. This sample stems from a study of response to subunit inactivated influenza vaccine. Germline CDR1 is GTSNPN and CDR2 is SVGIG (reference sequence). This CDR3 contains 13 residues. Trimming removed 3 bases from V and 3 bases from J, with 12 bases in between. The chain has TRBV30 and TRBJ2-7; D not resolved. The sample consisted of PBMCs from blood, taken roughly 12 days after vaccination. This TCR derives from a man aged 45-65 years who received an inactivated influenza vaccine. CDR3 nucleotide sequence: TGTGCCTGGAGCGACGTACACGGCTACGAGCAGTACTTC. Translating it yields CAWSDVHGYEQYF.